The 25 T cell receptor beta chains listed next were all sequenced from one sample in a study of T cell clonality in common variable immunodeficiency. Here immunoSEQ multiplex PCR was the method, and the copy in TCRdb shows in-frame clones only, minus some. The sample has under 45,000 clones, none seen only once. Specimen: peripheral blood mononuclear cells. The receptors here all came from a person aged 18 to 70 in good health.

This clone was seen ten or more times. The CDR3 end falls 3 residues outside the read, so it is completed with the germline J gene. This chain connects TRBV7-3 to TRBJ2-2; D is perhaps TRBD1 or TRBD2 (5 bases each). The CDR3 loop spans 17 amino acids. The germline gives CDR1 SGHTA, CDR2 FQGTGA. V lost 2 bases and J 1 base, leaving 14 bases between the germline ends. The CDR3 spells CASSLRASRGNTGELFF. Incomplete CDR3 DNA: TGTGCCAGCAGCTTACGGGCGTCGAGGGGGAACACCGGGGAG. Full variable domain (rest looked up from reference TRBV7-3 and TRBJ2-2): GAGVSQTPSNKVTEKGKYVELRCDPISGHTALYWYRQSLGQGPEFLIYFQGTGAADDSGLPNDRFFAVRPEGSVSTLKIQRTERGDSAVYLCASSLRASRGNTGELFFGEGSRLTVL.

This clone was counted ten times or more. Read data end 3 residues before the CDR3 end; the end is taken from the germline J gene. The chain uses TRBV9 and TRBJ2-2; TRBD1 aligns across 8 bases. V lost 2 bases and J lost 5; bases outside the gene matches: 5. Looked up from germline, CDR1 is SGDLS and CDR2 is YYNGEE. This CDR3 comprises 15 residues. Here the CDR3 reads CASSVWQGATGELFF. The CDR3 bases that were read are TGTGCCAGCAGCGTGTGGCAGGGGGCGACCGGGGAG.

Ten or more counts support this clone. The CDR3 reads CASSLGDRLSGGYTF. The covered CDR3 bases are TGTGCCAGCAGCTTAGGAGACAGGTTGTCTGGTGGC. The chain has TRBV7-9 and TRBJ1-2; the D gene is possibly TRBD1 (6 bases). The read comes to an end 3 residues before the CDR3 does, leaving the germline J gene to fill in the end. CDR1 and CDR2 (germline): SEHNR, FQNEAQ (reference sequence). This CDR3 spans 15 amino acids. The germline V and J ends were trimmed by 1 base and 7 bases, with 16 bases remaining between them.

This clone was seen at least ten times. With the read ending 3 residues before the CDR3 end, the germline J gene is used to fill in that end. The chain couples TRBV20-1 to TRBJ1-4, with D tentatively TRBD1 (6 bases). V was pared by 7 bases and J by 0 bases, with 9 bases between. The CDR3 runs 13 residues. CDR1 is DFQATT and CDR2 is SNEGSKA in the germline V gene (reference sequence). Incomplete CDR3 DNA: TGCAGTGTTCGACAGGCAACTAATGAAAAA. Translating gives CSVRQATNEK. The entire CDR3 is CSVRQATNEKLFF.

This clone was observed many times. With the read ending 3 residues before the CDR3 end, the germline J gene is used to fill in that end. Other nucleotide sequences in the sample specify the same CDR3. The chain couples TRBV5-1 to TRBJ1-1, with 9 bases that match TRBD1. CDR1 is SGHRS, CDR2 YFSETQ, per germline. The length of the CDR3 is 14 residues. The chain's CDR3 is CASSPQTGGLVAFF. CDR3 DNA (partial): TGCGCCAGCAGCCCACAGACAGGGGGTTTGGTA.

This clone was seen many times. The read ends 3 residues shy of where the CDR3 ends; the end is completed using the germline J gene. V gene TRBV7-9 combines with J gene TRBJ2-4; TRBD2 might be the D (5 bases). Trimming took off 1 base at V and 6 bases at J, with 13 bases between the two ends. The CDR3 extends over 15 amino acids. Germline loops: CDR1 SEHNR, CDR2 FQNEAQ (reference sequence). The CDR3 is CASSLGGVAGNIQYF. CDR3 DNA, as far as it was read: TGTGCCAGCAGCTTAGGTGGGGTCGCGGGAAACATT. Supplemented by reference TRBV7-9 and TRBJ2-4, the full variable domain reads DTGVSQNPRHKITKRGQNVTFRCDPISEHNRLYWYRQTLGQGPEFLTYFQNEAQLEKSRLLSDRFSAERPKGSFSTLEIQRTEQGDSAMYLCASSLGGVAGNIQYFGAGTRLSVL.

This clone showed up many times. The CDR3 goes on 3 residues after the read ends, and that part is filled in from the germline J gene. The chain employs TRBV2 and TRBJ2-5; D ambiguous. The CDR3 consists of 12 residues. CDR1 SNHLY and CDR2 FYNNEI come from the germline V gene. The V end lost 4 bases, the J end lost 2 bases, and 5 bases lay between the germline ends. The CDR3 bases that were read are TGTGCCAGCAGTGCCTTGCAAGAGACC. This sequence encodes CASSALQET. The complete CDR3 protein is CASSALQETQYF.

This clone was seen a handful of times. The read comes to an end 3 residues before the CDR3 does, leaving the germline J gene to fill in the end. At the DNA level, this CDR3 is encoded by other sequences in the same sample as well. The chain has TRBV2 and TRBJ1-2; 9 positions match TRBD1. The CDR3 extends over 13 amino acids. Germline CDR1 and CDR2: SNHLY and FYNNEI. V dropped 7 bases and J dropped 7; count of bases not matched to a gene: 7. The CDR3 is CASTWDRAAGYTF. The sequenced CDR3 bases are TGTGCCAGCACCTGGGACAGGGCGGCTGGC.

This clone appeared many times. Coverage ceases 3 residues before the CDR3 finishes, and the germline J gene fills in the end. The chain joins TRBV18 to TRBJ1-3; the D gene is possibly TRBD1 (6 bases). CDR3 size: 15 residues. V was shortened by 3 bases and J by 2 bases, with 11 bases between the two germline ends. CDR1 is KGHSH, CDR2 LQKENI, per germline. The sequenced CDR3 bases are TGTGCCAGCTCACCGGGAACAGGGACTGGAAACACC. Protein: CASSPGTGTGNT. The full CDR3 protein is CASSPGTGTGNTIYF.

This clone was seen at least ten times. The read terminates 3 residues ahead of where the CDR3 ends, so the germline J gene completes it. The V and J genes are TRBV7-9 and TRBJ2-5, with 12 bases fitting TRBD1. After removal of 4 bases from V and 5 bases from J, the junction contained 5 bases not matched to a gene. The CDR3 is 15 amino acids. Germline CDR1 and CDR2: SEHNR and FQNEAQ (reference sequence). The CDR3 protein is CASSSGQGALETQYF. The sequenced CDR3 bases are TGTGCCAGCAGCTCGGGACAGGGGGCACTGGAGACC.

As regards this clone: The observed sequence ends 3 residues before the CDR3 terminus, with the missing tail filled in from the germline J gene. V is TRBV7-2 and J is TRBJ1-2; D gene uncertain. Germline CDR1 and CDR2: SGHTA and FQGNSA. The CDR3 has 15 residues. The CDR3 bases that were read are TGTGCCAGCAGCTTAGGTTATAGCTCCTACAATGAC. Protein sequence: CASSLGYSSYND. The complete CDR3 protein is CASSLGYSSYNDYTF.

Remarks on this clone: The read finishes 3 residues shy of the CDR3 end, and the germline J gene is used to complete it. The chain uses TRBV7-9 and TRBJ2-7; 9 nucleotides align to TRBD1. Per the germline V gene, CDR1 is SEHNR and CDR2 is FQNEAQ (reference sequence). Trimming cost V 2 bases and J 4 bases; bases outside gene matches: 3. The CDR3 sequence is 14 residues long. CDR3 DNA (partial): TGTGCCAGCAGCTTATCGGGACAGGGATACGAG. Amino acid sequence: CASSLSGQGYE. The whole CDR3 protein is CASSLSGQGYEQYF. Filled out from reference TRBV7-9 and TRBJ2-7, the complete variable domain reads DTGVSQNPRHKITKRGQNVTFRCDPISEHNRLYWYRQTLGQGPEFLTYFQNEAQLEKSRLLSDRFSAERPKGSFSTLEIQRTEQGDSAMYLCASSLSGQGYEQYFGPGTRLTVT.

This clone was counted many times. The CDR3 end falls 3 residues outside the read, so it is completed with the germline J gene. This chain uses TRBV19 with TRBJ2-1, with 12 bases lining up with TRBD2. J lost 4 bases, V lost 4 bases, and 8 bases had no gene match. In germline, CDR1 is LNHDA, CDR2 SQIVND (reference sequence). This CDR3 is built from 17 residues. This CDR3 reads CASSRGLAGGLYNEQFF. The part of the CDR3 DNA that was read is TGTGCCAGTAGTAGGGGTCTAGCGGGAGGGTTGTACAATGAG.

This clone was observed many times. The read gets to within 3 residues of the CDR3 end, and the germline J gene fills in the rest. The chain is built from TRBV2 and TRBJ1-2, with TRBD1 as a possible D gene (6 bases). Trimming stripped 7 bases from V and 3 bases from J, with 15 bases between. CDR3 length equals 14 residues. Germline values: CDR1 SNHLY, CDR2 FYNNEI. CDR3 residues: CASKPRGEYYGYTF. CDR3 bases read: TGTGCCAGCAAGCCCAGGGGCGAATACTATGGC.

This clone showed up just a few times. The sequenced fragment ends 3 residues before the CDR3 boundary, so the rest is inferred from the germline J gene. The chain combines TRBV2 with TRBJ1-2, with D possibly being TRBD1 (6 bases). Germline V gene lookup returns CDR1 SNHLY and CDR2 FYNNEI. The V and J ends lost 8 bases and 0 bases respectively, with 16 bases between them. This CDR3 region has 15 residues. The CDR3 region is CASSPTGIANYGYTF. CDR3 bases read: TGTGCCAGCTCGCCAACAGGGATAGCTAACTATGGC.

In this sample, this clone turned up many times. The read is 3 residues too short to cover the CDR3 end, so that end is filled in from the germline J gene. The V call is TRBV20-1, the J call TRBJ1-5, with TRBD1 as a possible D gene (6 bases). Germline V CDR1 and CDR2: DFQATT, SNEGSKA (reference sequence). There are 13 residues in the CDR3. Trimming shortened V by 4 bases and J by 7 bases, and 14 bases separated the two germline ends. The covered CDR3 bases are TGCAGTGCTACCAGGGGATCGGGACAGCCC. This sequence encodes CSATRGSGQP. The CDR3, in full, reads CSATRGSGQPQHF.

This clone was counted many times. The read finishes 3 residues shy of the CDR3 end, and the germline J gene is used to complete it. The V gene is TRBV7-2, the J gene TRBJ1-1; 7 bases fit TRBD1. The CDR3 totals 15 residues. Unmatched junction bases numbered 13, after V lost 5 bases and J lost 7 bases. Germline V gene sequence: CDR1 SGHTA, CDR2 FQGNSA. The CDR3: CASSDDREGWGEAFF. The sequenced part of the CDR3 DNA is TGTGCCAGCAGCGACGACAGGGAGGGGTGGGGTGAA.

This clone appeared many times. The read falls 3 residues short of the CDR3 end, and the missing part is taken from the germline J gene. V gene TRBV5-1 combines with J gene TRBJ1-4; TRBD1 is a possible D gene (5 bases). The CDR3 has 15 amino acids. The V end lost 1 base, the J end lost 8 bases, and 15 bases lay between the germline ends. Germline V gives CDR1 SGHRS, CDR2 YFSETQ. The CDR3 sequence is CASSLLGNEGEKLFF. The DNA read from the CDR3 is TGCGCCAGCAGCTTGTTAGGCAATGAGGGGGAAAAA.

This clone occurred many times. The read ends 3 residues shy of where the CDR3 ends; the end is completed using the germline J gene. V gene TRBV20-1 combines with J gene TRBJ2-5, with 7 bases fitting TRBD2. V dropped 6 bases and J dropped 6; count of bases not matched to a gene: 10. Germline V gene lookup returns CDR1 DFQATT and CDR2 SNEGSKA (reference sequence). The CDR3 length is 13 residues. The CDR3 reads CSARGTNLKTQYF. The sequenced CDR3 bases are TGCAGTGCCCGCGGGACTAACTTAAAGACC.

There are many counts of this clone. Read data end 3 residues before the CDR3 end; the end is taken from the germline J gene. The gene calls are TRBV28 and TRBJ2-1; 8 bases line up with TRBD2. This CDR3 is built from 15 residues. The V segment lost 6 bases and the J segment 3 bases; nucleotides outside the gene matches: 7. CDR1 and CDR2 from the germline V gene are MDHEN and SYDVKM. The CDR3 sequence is CASRASGRVYNEQFF. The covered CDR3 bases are TGTGCCAGCAGGGCTAGCGGGCGGGTCTACAATGAG.

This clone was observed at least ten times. CDR3 DNA (partial): TGTGCCAGCAGCTTAGCTACTAGCGGGAGCACAGATACG. As protein: CASSLATSGSTDT. The whole CDR3 protein is CASSLATSGSTDTQYF. The chain uses TRBV7-8 and TRBJ2-3, with TRBD2 identical over 9 bases. The read gets to within 3 residues of the CDR3 end, and the germline J gene fills in the rest. The germline CDR1 and CDR2 sequences are SGHVS and FQNEAQ. CDR3 size: 16 residues. J was trimmed by 0 bases and V by 0 bases; bases with no gene match: 1.

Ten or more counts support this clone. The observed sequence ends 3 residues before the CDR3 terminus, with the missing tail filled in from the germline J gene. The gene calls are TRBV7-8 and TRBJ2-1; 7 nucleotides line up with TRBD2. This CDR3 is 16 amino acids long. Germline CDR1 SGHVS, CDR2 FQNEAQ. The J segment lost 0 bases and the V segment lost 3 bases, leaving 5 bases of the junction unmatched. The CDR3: CASSFREGSSYNEQFF. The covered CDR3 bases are TGTGCCAGCAGCTTTAGGGAGGGGAGCTCCTACAATGAG.

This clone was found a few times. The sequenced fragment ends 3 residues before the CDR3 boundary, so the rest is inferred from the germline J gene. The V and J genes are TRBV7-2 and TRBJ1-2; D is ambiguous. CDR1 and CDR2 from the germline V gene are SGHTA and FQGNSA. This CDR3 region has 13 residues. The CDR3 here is CASSPSSTYDYTF. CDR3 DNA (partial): TGTGCCAGCAGCCCCTCTTCTACCTACGAC.

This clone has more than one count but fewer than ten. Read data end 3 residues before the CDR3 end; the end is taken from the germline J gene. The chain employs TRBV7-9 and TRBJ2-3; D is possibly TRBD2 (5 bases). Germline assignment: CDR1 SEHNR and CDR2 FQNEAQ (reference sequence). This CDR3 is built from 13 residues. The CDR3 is CASRSASQETQYF. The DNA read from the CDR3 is TGTGCCAGCAGGTCAGCTAGCCAAGAGACG.

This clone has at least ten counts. CDR3 sequence: CASSMKQIQETYTF. The DNA read from the CDR3 is TGTGCCAGCAGCATGAAACAGATCCAAGAGACC. The chain recombines TRBV5-4 with TRBJ1-2, with D uncertain. The read gets to within 3 residues of the CDR3 end, and the germline J gene fills in the rest. The germline V gene has CDR1 SGHNT and CDR2 YYREEE (reference sequence). This CDR3 spans 14 amino acids.